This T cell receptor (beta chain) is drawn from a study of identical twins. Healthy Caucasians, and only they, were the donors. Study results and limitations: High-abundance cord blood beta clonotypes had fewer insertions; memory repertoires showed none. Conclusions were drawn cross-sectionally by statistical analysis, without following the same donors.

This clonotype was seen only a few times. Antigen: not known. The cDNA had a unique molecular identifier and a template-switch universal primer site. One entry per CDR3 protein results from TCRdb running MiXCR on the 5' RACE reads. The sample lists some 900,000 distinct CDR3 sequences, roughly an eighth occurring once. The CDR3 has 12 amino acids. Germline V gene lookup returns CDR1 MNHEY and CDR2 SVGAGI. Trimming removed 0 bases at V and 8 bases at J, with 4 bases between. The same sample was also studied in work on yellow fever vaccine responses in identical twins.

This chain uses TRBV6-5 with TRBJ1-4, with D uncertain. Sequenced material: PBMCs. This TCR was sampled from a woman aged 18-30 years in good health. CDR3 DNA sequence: TGTGCCAGCAGTTACTCTCAGGAAAAACTGTTTTTT. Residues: CASSYSQEKLFF.